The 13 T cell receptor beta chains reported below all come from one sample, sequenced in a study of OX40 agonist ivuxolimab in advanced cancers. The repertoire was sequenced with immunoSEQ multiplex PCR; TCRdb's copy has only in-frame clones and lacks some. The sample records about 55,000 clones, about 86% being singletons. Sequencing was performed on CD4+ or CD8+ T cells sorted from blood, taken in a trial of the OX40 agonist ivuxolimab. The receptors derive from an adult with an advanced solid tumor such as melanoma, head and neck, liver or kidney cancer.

Here the CDR3 reads CASNSPHNEQFF. The CDR3 DNA follows: TGTGCCAGTAACTCCCCCCACAATGAGCAGTTCTTC. The rearrangement uses TRBV19 and TRBJ2-1; D unclear. Germline V lookup: CDR1 LNHDA, CDR2 SQIVND (reference sequence). CDR3 length equals 12 residues. Deletions cut 7 bases from V and 5 bases from J, with 9 bases between.

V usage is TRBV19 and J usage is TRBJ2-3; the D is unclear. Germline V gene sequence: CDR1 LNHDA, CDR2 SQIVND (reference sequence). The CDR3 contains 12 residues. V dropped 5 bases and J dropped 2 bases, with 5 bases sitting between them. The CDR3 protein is CASSPATDTQYF. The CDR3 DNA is TGTGCCAGTAGTCCCGCCACAGATACGCAGTATTTT.

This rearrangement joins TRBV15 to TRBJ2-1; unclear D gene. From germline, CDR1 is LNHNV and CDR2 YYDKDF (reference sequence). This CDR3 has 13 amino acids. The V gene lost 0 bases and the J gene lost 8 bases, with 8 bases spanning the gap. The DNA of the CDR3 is TGTGCCACCAGCAGAGATTTAGTCGATGAGCAGTTCTTC. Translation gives CATSRDLVDEQFF.

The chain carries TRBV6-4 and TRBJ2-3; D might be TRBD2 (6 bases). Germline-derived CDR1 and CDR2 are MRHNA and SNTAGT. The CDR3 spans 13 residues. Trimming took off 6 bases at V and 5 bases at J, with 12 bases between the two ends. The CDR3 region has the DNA TGTGCCAGCAGCCCCGGGACTCAAGATACGCAGTATTTT. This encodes CASSPGTQDTQYF.

The CDR3 nucleotides read TGTGCCAGCAGTTCCCGACAGGGGGCGTCCGGGGGTGGCTACACCTTC. Amino acid sequence: CASSSRQGASGGGYTF. V gene TRBV28 combines with J gene TRBJ1-2, with 10 positions matching TRBD1. Trimming took 4 bases from V and 7 from J; bases not matched to a gene: 12. This CDR3 has 16 amino acids. Germline CDR1 is MDHEN and CDR2 is SYDVKM.

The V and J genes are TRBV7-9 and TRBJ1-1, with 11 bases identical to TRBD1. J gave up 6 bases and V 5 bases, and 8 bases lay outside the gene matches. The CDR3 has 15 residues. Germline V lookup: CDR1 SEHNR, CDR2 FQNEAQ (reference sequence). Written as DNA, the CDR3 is TGTGCCAGCAGCGACTGGACAGGGGGCATGGCTGAAGCTTTCTTT. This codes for CASSDWTGGMAEAFF. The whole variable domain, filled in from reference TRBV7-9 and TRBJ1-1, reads DTGVSQNPRHKITKRGQNVTFRCDPISEHNRLYWYRQTLGQGPEFLTYFQNEAQLEKSRLLSDRFSAERPKGSFSTLEIQRTEQGDSAMYLCASSDWTGGMAEAFFGQGTRLTVV.

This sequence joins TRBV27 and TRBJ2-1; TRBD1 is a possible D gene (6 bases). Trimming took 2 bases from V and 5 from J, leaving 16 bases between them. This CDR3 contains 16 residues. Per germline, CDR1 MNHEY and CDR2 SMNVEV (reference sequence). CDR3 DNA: TGTGCCAGCAGTTTACCCACTAGAGGGGGTAACAATGAGCAGTTCTTC. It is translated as CASSLPTRGGNNEQFF.

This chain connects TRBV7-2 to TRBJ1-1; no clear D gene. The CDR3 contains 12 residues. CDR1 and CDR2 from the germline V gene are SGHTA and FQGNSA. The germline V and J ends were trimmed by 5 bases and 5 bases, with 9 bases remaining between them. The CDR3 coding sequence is TGTGCCAGCAGCCCCGACGGAACTGAAGCTTTCTTT. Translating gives CASSPDGTEAFF.

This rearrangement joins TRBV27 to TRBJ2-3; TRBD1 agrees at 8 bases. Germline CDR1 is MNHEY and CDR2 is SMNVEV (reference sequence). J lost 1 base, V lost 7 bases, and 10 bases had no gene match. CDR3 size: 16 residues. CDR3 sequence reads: CASTPGAGQGTDTQYF. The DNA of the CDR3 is TGTGCCAGCACCCCAGGGGCGGGACAGGGCACAGATACGCAGTATTTT.

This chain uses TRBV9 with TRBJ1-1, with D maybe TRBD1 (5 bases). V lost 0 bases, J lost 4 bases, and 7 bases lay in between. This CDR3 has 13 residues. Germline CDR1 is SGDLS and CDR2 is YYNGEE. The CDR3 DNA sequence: TGTGCCAGCAGCGTAGGGGGGACCACTGAAGCTTTCTTT. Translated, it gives CASSVGGTTEAFF.

DNA of the CDR3: TGCGCCAGCAGCCAAGTTAGTGGGCTCAATGAGCAGTTCTTC. This translates into CASSQVSGLNEQFF. The chain carries TRBV4-1 and TRBJ2-1; D gene ambiguous. Between the trimmed V and J ends, which lost 1 base and 6 bases, there was a span of 10 bases. The CDR3 runs to 14 residues. Germline assignment: CDR1 MGHRA and CDR2 YSYEKL.

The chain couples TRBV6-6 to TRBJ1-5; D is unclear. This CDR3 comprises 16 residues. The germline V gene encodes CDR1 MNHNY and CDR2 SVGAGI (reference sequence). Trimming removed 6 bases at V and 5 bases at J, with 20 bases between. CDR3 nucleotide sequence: TGTGCCAGCAGCCACATCGGGCGCGTAGGCCATCAGCCCCAGCATTTT. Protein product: CASSHIGRVGHQPQHF.

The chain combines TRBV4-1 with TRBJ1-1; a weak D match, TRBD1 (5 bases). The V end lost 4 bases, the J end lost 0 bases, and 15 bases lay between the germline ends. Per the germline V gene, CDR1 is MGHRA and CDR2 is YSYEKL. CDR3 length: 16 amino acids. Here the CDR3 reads CASSPGGSAMNTEAFF. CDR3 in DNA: TGCGCCAGCAGCCCGGGGGGATCAGCAATGAACACTGAAGCTTTCTTT.